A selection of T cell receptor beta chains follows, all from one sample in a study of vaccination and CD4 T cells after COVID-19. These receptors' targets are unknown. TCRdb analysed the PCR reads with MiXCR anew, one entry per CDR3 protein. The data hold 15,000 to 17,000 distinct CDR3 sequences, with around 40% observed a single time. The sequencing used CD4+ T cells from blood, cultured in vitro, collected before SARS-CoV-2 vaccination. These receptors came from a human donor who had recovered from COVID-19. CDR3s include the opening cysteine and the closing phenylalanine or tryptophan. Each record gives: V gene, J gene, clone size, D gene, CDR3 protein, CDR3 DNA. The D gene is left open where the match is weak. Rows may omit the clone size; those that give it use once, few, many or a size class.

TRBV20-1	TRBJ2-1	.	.	CSARVVTSAANEQFF	TGCAGTGCTAGAGTTGTAACTTCCGCGGCCAATGAGCAGTTCTTC
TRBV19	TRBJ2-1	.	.	CASSIDGSGVSSYNEQFF	TGTGCCAGTAGTATAGATGGGTCGGGGGTAAGCTCCTACAATGAGCAGTTCTTC
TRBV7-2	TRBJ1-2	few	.	CASSLGGGYYGYTF	TGTGCCAGCAGCTTAGGTGGCGGCTACTATGGCTACACCTTC
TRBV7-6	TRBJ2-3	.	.	CASCFGSTDTQYF	TGTGCCAGCTGCTTCGGGAGCACAGATACGCAGTATTTT
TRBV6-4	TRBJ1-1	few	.	CASSFSHTPDTEAFF	TGTGCCAGCAGCTTTTCCCATACGCCGGACACTGAAGCTTTCTTT
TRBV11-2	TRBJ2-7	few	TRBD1	CASSLAETGGYEQYF	TGTGCCAGCAGCTTAGCAGAGACAGGGGGTTACGAGCAGTACTTC
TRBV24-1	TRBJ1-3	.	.	CATSDNTGIGNTIYF	TGTGCCACCAGTGACAATACAGGGATCGGAAACACCATATATTTT
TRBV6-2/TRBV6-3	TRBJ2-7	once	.	CASSPDRNLREQYF	TGTGCCAGCAGTCCCGACAGGAACCTTCGCGAGCAGTACTTC
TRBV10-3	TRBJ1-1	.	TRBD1	CAIRPTGALTEAFF	TGTGCCATCAGGCCTACAGGGGCCCTCACTGAAGCTTTCTTT
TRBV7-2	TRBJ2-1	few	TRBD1	CASSLGTGPYNEQFF	TGTGCCAGCAGCCTCGGGACAGGGCCTTACAATGAGCAGTTCTTC
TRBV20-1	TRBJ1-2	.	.	CSARAGGAYGYTF	TGCAGTGCTAGGGCGGGGGGCGCCTATGGCTACACCTTC
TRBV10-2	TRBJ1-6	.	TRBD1	CATNDRGRNSPLHF	TGCGCCACCAACGACAGGGGGCGGAATTCACCCCTCCACTTT
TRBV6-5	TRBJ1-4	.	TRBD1	CASSYSPGGEEKLFF	TGTGCCAGCAGTTACTCGCCAGGGGGGGAAGAAAAACTGTTTTTT
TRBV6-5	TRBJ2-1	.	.	CASSYGTVGNEQFF	TGTGCCAGCAGTTACGGGACGGTAGGCAATGAGCAGTTCTTC
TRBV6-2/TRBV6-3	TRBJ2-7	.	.	CASSYSPAGLEQYF	TGTGCCAGCAGCTATTCTCCGGCGGGCCTCGAGCAGTACTTC
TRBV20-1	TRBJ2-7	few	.	CSAWVPGRPYEQYF	TGCAGTGCTTGGGTACCGGGACGCCCATACGAGCAGTACTTC
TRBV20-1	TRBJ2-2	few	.	CSARGPLNTGELFF	TGCAGTGCTAGAGGGCCGCTCAACACCGGGGAGCTGTTTTTT
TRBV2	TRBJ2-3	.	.	CASSARDQDMQYF	TGTGCCAGCAGCGCCAGGGACCAGGATATGCAGTATTTT
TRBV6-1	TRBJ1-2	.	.	CASSDGASGYGYTF	TGTGCCAGCAGTGACGGGGCCTCGGGATATGGCTACACCTTC
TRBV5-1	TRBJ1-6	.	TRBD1	CASSYGQGRNSPLHF	TGCGCCAGCAGCTACGGACAGGGTCGGAATTCACCCCTCCACTTT
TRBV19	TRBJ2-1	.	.	CASSRDWENEQFF	TGTGCCAGTAGCCGGGACTGGGAAAATGAGCAGTTCTTC
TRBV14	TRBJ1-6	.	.	CASSLERHSPLHF	TGTGCCAGCAGCCTAGAACGGCACTCACCCCTCCACTTT
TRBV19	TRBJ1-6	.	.	CASREDSVSPLHF	TGTGCCAGTAGGGAAGACAGTGTTTCACCCCTCCACTTT
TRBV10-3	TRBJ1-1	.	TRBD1	CAISDLKRQGNEAFF	TGTGCCATCAGTGACCTGAAAAGACAGGGGAATGAAGCTTTCTTT
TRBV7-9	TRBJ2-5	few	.	CASSFRSQDNAQYF	TGTGCCAGCAGTTTTAGATCCCAGGACAATGCCCAGTACTTC
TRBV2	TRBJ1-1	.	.	CTSSEETGNTEAFF	TGTACCAGCAGTGAGGAGACAGGCAACACTGAAGCTTTCTTT
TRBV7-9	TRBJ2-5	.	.	CASSSRDRQETQYF	TGTGCCAGCAGCAGCCGGGACCGGCAAGAGACCCAGTACTTC
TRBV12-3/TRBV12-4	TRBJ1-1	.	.	CASSSRRLSEAFF	TGTGCCAGCAGTTCCCGCCGACTCAGCGAAGCTTTCTTT
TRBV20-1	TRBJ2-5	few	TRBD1	CSARDDRGETQYF	TGCAGTGCTAGAGACGACAGGGGAGAGACCCAGTACTTC
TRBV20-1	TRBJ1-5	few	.	CSARRGTYSNQPQHF	TGCAGTGCTAGAAGGGGGACCTATAGCAATCAGCCCCAGCATTTT
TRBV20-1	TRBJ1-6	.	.	CSASGGNSPLHF	TGCAGTGCTAGCGGGGGTAATTCACCCCTCCACTTT
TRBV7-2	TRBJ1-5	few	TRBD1	CASSSTGGSNQPQHF	TGTGCCAGCAGTTCTACAGGGGGCAGCAATCAGCCCCAGCATTTT
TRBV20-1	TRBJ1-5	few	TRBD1	CSARTGGEAPQHF	TGCAGTGCCCGGACAGGGGGCGAAGCGCCCCAGCATTTT
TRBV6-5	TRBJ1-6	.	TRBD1	CASSYSPPGQGRSPLHF	TGTGCCAGCAGTTACTCTCCCCCGGGACAGGGAAGGTCACCCCTCCACTTT
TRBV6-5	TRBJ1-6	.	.	CASSSGQDNSPLHF	TGTGCCAGCAGTTCGGGACAAGATAATTCACCCCTCCACTTT
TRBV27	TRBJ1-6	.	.	CASSFSGGGNSPLHF	TGTGCCAGCAGTTTTTCTGGGGGGGGGAATTCACCCCTCCACTTT